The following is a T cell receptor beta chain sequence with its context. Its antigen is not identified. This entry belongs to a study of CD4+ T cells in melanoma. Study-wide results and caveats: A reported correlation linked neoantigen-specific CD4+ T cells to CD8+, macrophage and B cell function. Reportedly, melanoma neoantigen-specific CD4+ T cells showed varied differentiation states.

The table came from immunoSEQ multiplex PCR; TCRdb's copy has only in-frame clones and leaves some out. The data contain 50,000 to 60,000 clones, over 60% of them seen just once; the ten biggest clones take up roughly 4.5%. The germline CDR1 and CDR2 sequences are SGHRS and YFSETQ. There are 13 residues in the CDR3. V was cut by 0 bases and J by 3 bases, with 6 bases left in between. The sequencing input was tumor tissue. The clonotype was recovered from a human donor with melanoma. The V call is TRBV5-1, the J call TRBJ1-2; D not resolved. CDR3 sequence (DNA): TGCGCCAGCAGCTTGGTGGAGGACTATGGCTACACCTTC. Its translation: CASSLVEDYGYTF.